This is a list of T cell receptor beta chains from one sample in a study of shared clonotypes between healthy human individuals. Profiled with immunoSEQ multiplex PCR; TCRdb holds only in-frame clones, not every one. The table lists 740,000 or so clones, roughly 73% of them singletons. Sequencing input: memory CD4+ T cells sorted from blood. The origin of the receptors is a woman in her twenties or thirties in good health. CDR3s include the opening cysteine and the closing phenylalanine or tryptophan. Each record gives: D gene, clone size, V gene, J gene, CDR3 DNA, CDR3 protein. D genes are given only for firm matches. Only part of the rows carry a size: once, few, many, or a class if the clone is expanded.

d_call: .
clone_size: .
v_call: TRBV7-9
j_call: TRBJ1-5
cdr3_nt: TGTGCCAGCAGCCGCGGGGATCAGCCCCAGCATTTT
cdr3_aa: CASSRGDQPQHF

d_call: .
clone_size: .
v_call: TRBV11-1
j_call: TRBJ2-3
cdr3_nt: TGTGCCAGCAGCCGGGCTATCTCGGGGTGGACAGATACGCAGTATTTT
cdr3_aa: CASSRAISGWTDTQYF

d_call: .
clone_size: few
v_call: TRBV7-3
j_call: TRBJ2-1
cdr3_nt: TGTGCCAGCAGCGTTACTGTCGGGGTTTCCTACAATGAGCAGTTCTTC
cdr3_aa: CASSVTVGVSYNEQFF

d_call: TRBD2
clone_size: .
v_call: TRBV19
j_call: TRBJ2-5
cdr3_nt: TGTGCCAGTACCCGGGGGGGGACACCTCTCGAGACCCAGTACTTC
cdr3_aa: CASTRGGTPLETQYF

d_call: .
clone_size: once
v_call: TRBV18
j_call: TRBJ2-7
cdr3_nt: TGTGCCAGCTCACCACTGGACGGACCCTACGAGCAGTACTTC
cdr3_aa: CASSPLDGPYEQYF

d_call: .
clone_size: once
v_call: TRBV7-9
j_call: TRBJ1-6
cdr3_nt: TGTGCCAGCAGTACCTTAGGACCCCTCCACTTT
cdr3_aa: CASSTLGPLHF

d_call: .
clone_size: .
v_call: TRBV28
j_call: TRBJ1-2
cdr3_nt: TGTGCCAGCAGCCTAGTCGTGGGGGGAGGGAGTAACTATGGCTACACCTTC
cdr3_aa: CASSLVVGGGSNYGYTF

d_call: TRBD2
clone_size: .
v_call: TRBV6-5
j_call: TRBJ2-3
cdr3_nt: TGTGCCAGCAGTTACTCCGCGGGAGCCGCAGATACGCAGTATTTT
cdr3_aa: CASSYSAGAADTQYF

d_call: .
clone_size: .
v_call: TRBV4-1
j_call: TRBJ2-3
cdr3_nt: TGCGCCAGCAGCCAAGCCGTCGGGACAGATACGCAGTATTTT
cdr3_aa: CASSQAVGTDTQYF

d_call: .
clone_size: few
v_call: TRBV11-2
j_call: TRBJ1-1
cdr3_nt: TGTGCCAGCAGCCCCACAGGAAGAGTCACTGAAGCTTTCTTT
cdr3_aa: CASSPTGRVTEAFF

d_call: .
clone_size: .
v_call: TRBV5-4
j_call: TRBJ2-1
cdr3_nt: TGTGCCAGCAGCCCAGGGGGGCGGGAGCCCCATGAGCAGTTCTTC
cdr3_aa: CASSPGGREPHEQFF

d_call: .
clone_size: .
v_call: TRBV5-1
j_call: TRBJ1-2
cdr3_nt: TGCGCCAGCAGGATAGGGGCTGATAATGGCTACACCTTC
cdr3_aa: CASRIGADNGYTF

d_call: TRBD2
clone_size: few
v_call: TRBV5-1
j_call: TRBJ2-7
cdr3_nt: TGCGCCAGCAGCGATGGAGGACTAGCGGGAGTGGGCGAGCAGTACTTC
cdr3_aa: CASSDGGLAGVGEQYF

d_call: TRBD1
clone_size: .
v_call: TRBV19
j_call: TRBJ2-3
cdr3_nt: TGTGCCAGTAGTGCCCAACAGGGGCCAGCGTATTTT
cdr3_aa: CASSAQQGPAYF

d_call: TRBD2
clone_size: .
v_call: TRBV7-9
j_call: TRBJ2-1
cdr3_nt: TGTGCCAGCAGCTTAGTTCGGACTAGCGTCCATGAGCAGTTCTTC
cdr3_aa: CASSLVRTSVHEQFF

d_call: .
clone_size: .
v_call: TRBV6-4
j_call: TRBJ2-7
cdr3_nt: TGTGCCAGCAGTGACTGCGAGTGTCTCTCCTACGAGCAGTACTTC
cdr3_aa: CASSDCECLSYEQYF

d_call: .
clone_size: .
v_call: TRBV29-1
j_call: TRBJ1-1
cdr3_nt: TGCAGCGTTGAGGACGTGGTAGCTTTCTTT
cdr3_aa: CSVEDVVAFF